Following are 5 T cell receptor beta chains from one sample sequenced in a study of CXCR3-negative and CXCR3-positive naive CD8 T cells. UMI-tagged TRB cDNA libraries were built via 5' RACE. No DNA is given; TCRdb re-called the 5' RACE reads and lists each CDR3 protein once. In total, the table holds about 130,000 distinct CDR3 sequences. Sequencing was carried out using naive CXCR3- CD8+ T cells from blood. Subset of the sample: CD45RO-CCR7+CD27+CD95- naive CD8+ T cells lacking CXCR3 (TNR3-). The receptors derive from a human donor in good health. Some clones in this sample may be carry-over from other donors' samples.

The chain uses TRBV20-1 and TRBJ2-7; TCRdb designates TRBD1, a call that cannot be tested without DNA. The CDR3 covers 15 residues. Germline CDR1 reads DFQATT; CDR2 reads SNEGSKA (reference sequence). This chain's CDR3 is CSARSRQGAGYEQYF.

The chain's CDR3 is CASSLRGGRQETQYF. V gene TRBV13 combines with J gene TRBJ2-5; TCRdb's assignment of TRBD1 cannot be checked, as there is no DNA. The CDR3 is 15 residues long. Germline V gene sequence: CDR1 PRHDT, CDR2 FYEKMQ (reference sequence).

J is TRBJ2-2 and V is TRBV7-3; the TRBD1 assignment by TCRdb is unverifiable without DNA. Germline lookup yields CDR1 SGHTA and CDR2 FQGTGA. The CDR3 is 14 amino acids. CDR3 region: CASSFGTPHGELFF.

The CDR3: CASSLNPPGQSSYEQYF. J is TRBJ2-7 and V is TRBV7-6; TCRdb's D gene call, TRBD1, goes unchecked for lack of DNA. CDR1 is SGHVS and CDR2 is FNYEAQ in the germline V gene. The CDR3 totals 17 residues.

CDR3 protein: CAGGRRTNTGELFF. This chain joins TRBV2 and TRBJ2-2; TCRdb proposes TRBD2, but this gene call is untestable without DNA. Germline values: CDR1 SNHLY, CDR2 FYNNEI. The CDR3 runs 14 residues.